This TCR beta chain was captured by sequencing in a study of CD4+ T cells in melanoma. Study-level findings and limits: CD8+ T cell, macrophage and B cell function reportedly correlated with neoantigen-specific CD4+ T cells.

Using immunoSEQ multiplex PCR, the repertoire was profiled, and TCRdb retains in-frame clones only, with some absent. The sample yields some 9,600 clones, over 70% seen once. Germline trimming cut 6 bases from V and 0 bases from J; bases unmatched to any gene: 6. CDR1 is MNHEY, CDR2 SVGAGI, per germline. The CDR3 is 15 residues long. Comment on this clone: Its antigen is unidentified.

The receptor's source is a human donor with melanoma. The chain recombines TRBV6-5 with TRBJ1-2; 8 nucleotides align to TRBD1. Specimen: cells from a culture (not recorded whether cultured in vitro). The CDR3 region is CASRPIQGANYGYTF. The CDR3 DNA reads TGTGCCAGCAGGCCAATACAGGGGGCTAACTATGGCTACACCTTC.